This TCR beta chain is drawn from a study of T-cell reconstitution after alpha-beta-depleted transplantation in children. Trimming took 2 bases from V and 7 from J; bases not matched to a gene: 12. This CDR3 region has 16 residues. Germline loops: CDR1 MDHEN, CDR2 SYDVKM. Preparation of the TCRbeta library used unique molecular identifiers. MiXCR, run by TCRdb on the PCR reads, gives a single entry per CDR3 protein. The table records hundreds of thousands of distinct CDR3 sequences, around 13% of them present only once. Sequenced here: PBMCs, mostly from graft donor cells, sampled 360 days after TCRalphabeta/CD19-depleted stem cell transplant. V gene TRBV28 combines with J gene TRBJ2-5; 8 bases match TRBD1. This clonotype was sampled from a male patient between 10 and 17 years old who had a stem cell transplant for acute myeloid leukemia, so the T cells may come from the graft donor. The DNA of the CDR3 is TGTGCCAGCAGTTTAAGTCCGGACAGGGTAATGGGGACCCAGTACTTC. Translated: CASSLSPDRVMGTQYF.